One TCR beta chain is described in this entry. As yet, its antigen is unknown. The record originates from a study of beta chain features in type 1 diabetes. Study overall: Regarding age, gender and cell yields, patients proved similar to healthy donors. The study examined about 110,000,000 sorted cells across all samples.

Sequenced material consisted of expressed TCRB transcripts (all of the isolated RNA was reverse transcribed). Using immunoSEQ multiplex PCR, the repertoire was profiled, and TCRdb retains in-frame clones only, with some absent. The sample carries under 800,000 clones, around 15% recorded once. Study outcomes and limitations: In comparison with healthy donors, patients had naive, central memory and Treg TCRB repertoires that appeared more similar. Moderately but significantly shorter TCRB CDR3s were found in Type 1 diabetes patients in all four CD4+ subsets.

CDR1 and CDR2 from the germline V gene are SGDLS and YYNGEE. Trimming cost V 4 bases and J 1 base; bases outside gene matches: 1. This CDR3 is 14 amino acids long. This receptor was obtained from a man younger than 35 in good health. This sequence joins TRBV9 and TRBJ1-3, with 8 positions matching TRBD1. Source material: naive CD4+ T cells from blood. The CDR3 region has the DNA TGTGCCAGCAGCCACAGGGGGTCTGGAAACACCATATATTTT. It specifies CASSHRGSGNTIYF.